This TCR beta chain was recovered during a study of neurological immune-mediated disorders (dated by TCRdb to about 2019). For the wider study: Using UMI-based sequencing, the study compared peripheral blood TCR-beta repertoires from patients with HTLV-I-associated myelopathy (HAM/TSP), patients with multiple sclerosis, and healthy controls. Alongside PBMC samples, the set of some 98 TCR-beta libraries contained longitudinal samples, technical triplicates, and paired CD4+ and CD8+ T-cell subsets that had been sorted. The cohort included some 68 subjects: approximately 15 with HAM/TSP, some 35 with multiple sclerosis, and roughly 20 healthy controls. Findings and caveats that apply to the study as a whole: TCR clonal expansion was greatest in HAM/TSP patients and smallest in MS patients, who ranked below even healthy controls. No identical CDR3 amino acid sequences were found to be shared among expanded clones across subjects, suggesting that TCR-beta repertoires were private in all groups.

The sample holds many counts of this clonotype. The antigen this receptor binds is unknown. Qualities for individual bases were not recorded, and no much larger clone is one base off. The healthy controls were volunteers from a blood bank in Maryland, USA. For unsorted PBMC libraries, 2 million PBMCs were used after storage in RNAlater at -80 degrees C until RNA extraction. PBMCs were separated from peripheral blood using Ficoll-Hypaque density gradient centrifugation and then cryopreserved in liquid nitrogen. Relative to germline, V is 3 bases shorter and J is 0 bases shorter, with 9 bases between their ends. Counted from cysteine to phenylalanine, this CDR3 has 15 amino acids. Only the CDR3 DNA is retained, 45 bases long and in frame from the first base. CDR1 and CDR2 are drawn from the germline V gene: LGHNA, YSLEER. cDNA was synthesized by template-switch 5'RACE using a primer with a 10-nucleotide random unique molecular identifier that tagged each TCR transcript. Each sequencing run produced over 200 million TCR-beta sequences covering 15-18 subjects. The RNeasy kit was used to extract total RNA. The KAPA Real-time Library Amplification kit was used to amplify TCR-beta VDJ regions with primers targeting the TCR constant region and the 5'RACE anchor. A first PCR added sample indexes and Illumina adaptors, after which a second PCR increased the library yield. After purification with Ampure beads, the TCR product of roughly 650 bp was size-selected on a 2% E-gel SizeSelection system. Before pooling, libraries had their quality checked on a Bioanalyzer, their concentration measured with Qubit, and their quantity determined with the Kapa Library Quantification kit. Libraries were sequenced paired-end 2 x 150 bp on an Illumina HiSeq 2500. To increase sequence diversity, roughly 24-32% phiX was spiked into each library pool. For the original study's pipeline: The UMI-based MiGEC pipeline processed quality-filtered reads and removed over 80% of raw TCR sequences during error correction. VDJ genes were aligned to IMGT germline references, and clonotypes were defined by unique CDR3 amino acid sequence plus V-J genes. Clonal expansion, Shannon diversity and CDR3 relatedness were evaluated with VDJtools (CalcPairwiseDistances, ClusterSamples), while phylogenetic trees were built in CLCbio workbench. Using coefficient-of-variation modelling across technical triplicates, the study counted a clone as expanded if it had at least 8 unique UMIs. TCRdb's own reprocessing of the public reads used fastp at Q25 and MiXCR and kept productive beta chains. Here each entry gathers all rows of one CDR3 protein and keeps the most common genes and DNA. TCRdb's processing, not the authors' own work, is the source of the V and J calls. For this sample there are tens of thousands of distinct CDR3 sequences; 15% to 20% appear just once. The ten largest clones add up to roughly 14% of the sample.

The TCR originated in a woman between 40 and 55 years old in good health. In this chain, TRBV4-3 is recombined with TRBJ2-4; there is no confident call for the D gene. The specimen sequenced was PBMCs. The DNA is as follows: TGCGCCAGCAGCCAGGATAGCAAAGCCAAAAACATTCAGTACTTC. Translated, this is CASSQDSKAKNIQYF.